A single sample is the source of the 20 T cell receptor beta chains below, sequenced in a study of blood T cell repertoires in COVID-19. Libraries were prepared by immunoSEQ multiplex PCR; TCRdb keeps only in-frame clonotypes and omits some of them. The sample holds roughly 200,000 clones, 70% to 90% seen once. Input material: peripheral blood. The origin of the receptors is a woman aged 40 to 50 who had recovered from COVID-19.

The chain recombines TRBV6-5 with TRBJ2-5; 8 nucleotides match TRBD1. CDR3 length: 15 residues. V trimming: 7 bases; J trimming: 2 bases; junction bases outside the gene matches: 9. The germline gives CDR1 MNHEY, CDR2 SVGAGI. The CDR3 reads CASTKDRAPQETQYF. The CDR3 coding sequence is TGTGCCAGCACCAAGGACAGGGCCCCTCAAGAGACCCAGTACTTC.

The chain couples TRBV7-2 to TRBJ2-1, with 8 bases that match TRBD2. Germline assignment: CDR1 SGHTA and CDR2 FQGNSA. V lost 8 bases to trimming and J lost 10 bases; unmatched junction nucleotides: 10. The CDR3 spans 13 residues. In nucleotides, the CDR3 is TGTGCCAGCCGGGGGGGACCATCAAAAGAGCAGTTCTTC. Encoded protein: CASRGGPSKEQFF.

The chain joins TRBV15 to TRBJ1-2, with TRBD1 matching 8 bases. CDR1 LNHNV and CDR2 YYDKDF come from the germline V gene (reference sequence). After removal of 0 bases from V and 4 bases from J, the junction contained 7 bases not matched to a gene. The CDR3 is made up of 16 amino acids. The CDR3 reads CATSRDWGQGAYGYTF. The DNA of the CDR3 is TGTGCCACCAGCAGAGATTGGGGCCAGGGGGCCTATGGCTACACCTTC.

This clone was counted once. The chain is built from TRBV2 and TRBJ1-5; D might be TRBD1 (6 bases). The CDR3 runs to 15 residues. Trimming pared 4 bases from V and 0 bases from J, leaving 10 bases between. Germline CDR1 SNHLY, CDR2 FYNNEI. This CDR3 reads CASSARDNSNQPQHF. For the CDR3, the DNA is TGTGCCAGCAGTGCCCGGGACAATAGCAATCAGCCCCAGCATTTT.

The rearrangement uses TRBV9 and TRBJ2-1, with 12 bases fitting TRBD2. CDR3 length: 15 residues. CDR1 and CDR2 from the germline V gene are SGDLS and YYNGEE. V lost 3 bases, J lost 8 bases, and 6 bases stayed unmatched. CDR3 nucleotides: TGTGCCAGCAGCGCTGGGCTAGCGGGAGGGTATGAGCAGTTCTTC. This gives the protein CASSAGLAGGYEQFF.

This chain links TRBV3-1 (or the pseudogene TRBV3-2) with TRBJ2-3, with D possibly being TRBD1 (5 bases). V shed 2 bases and J shed 4 bases, with 7 bases lying between them. Germline CDR1 reads LGHDT; CDR2 reads YNNKEL (reference sequence). The CDR3 runs to 13 residues. The CDR3 DNA reads as TGTGCCAGCAGCCAACTAGGGGCAGATACGCAGTATTTT. This translates into CASSQLGADTQYF.

This sequence joins TRBV3-1 (or the pseudogene TRBV3-2) and TRBJ1-4, with TRBD1 identical over 7 bases. Germline-derived CDR1 and CDR2 are LGHDT and YNNKEL (reference sequence). This CDR3 has 15 amino acids. J gave up 4 bases and V 3 bases, and 5 bases lay outside the gene matches. The CDR3 loop reads CASSHSGTDNEKLFF. Here the CDR3 DNA reads TGTGCCAGCAGCCACTCCGGGACAGATAATGAAAAACTGTTTTTT.

The CDR3 region has the DNA TGCGCCAGCAGCTTGACAGGTAGCGGGCGAGCCTACGAGCAGTACTTC. Translated, it gives CASSLTGSGRAYEQYF. The chain recombines TRBV5-1 with TRBJ2-7; 7 bases are a match to TRBD2. J was trimmed by 2 bases and V by 1 base; bases with no gene match: 9. Per germline, CDR1 SGHRS and CDR2 YFSETQ. This CDR3 has 16 amino acids.

The chain is built from TRBV2 and TRBJ1-6, with 8 positions matching TRBD1. CDR1 is SNHLY, CDR2 FYNNEI, per germline. The CDR3 covers 15 residues. Trimming took 6 bases from V and 5 from J; bases not matched to a gene: 6. The CDR3 loop is CASSPRDRHNSPLHF. The CDR3 bases are TGTGCCAGCAGCCCTCGGGACAGGCATAATTCACCCCTCCACTTT.

In its sample, this clone was seen a few times. The chain employs TRBV3-1 (or the pseudogene TRBV3-2) and TRBJ1-6, with D possibly TRBD1 on 5 matching bases. V gave up 5 bases and J gave up 15 bases, with 17 bases separating them. The CDR3 consists of 13 residues. Looked up from germline, CDR1 is LGHDT and CDR2 is YNNKEL (reference sequence). The CDR3 region has the DNA TGTGCCAGCAGCGTTTTTGGGGCCGAAATCCTCCACTTT. It yields the protein CASSVFGAEILHF.

The rearrangement uses TRBV6-5 and TRBJ2-7; possibly TRBD2 for D (5 bases). The CDR3 extends over 11 amino acids. CDR1 is MNHEY and CDR2 is SVGAGI in the germline V gene. Between the trimmed V and J ends, which lost 7 bases and 3 bases, there was a span of 7 bases. The CDR3 spells CASIGGYEQYF. As DNA, the CDR3 is TGTGCCAGCATCGGAGGCTACGAGCAGTACTTC.

The chain uses TRBV7-9 and TRBJ1-5; D remains ambiguous. Germline lookup yields CDR1 SEHNR and CDR2 FQNEAQ (reference sequence). Trimming left V 5 bases short and J 6 bases short, with 8 bases between. The CDR3 loop spans 12 amino acids. For the CDR3, the DNA is TGTGCCAGCAGCCCGGGAATTCAGCCCCAGCATTTT. It translates to CASSPGIQPQHF.

This chain connects TRBV18 to TRBJ2-7; D is uncertain. Trimming left V 5 bases short and J 2 bases short, with 13 bases between. Germline CDR1 KGHSH, CDR2 LQKENI. The CDR3 is 14 residues long. CDR3 DNA sequence: TGTGCCAGCTCAGGGCTATCACACGCCTACGAGCAGTACTTC. Amino acids: CASSGLSHAYEQYF.

The chain recombines TRBV5-1 with TRBJ2-1; 11 bases align to TRBD1. V was pared by 4 bases and J by 6 bases, with 6 bases of the junction left unmatched. The CDR3 has 15 amino acids. Germline CDR1 SGHRS, CDR2 YFSETQ. CDR3 sequence (DNA): TGCGCCAGCAGCCCCATGGACAGGGGGCGCAATGAGCAGTTCTTC. It specifies CASSPMDRGRNEQFF.

The chain carries TRBV10-3 and TRBJ2-5, with 9 bases fitting TRBD1. Trimming removed 0 bases from V and 5 bases from J; junction bases left unmatched: 10. The CDR3 contains 17 residues. Germline-derived CDR1 and CDR2 are ENHRY and SYGVKD. CDR3 DNA sequence: TGTGCCATCAGTGAGTCGGGGACAGGGAAGATTGTGGAGACCCAGTACTTC. This codes for CAISESGTGKIVETQYF.

The CDR3 coding sequence is TGTGCCAGCAGCAAGTCGGCTAGCCCAGATACGCAGTATTTT. It is translated as CASSKSASPDTQYF. The chain joins TRBV21-1 to TRBJ2-3; the DNA was not compared with TRBD2, the D call given in the table. TRBV21-1 is given as a pseudogene. The CDR3 loop spans 14 amino acids.

This rearrangement joins TRBV20-1 to TRBJ1-4; TRBD1 might be the D (6 bases). CDR3 length: 13 amino acids. Germline V gene lookup returns CDR1 DFQATT and CDR2 SNEGSKA (reference sequence). V lost 3 bases and J lost 5, with 10 bases in between. The CDR3 DNA reads as TGCAGTGCTAGTCACAGGGCAAATGAAAAACTGTTTTTT. Residues: CSASHRANEKLFF.

The V gene is TRBV27, the J gene TRBJ1-4, with TRBD1 identical over 8 bases. The V and J ends lost 6 bases and 4 bases, in that order; junction bases with no gene match: 4. The germline gives CDR1 MNHEY, CDR2 SMNVEV (reference sequence). There are 14 residues in the CDR3. The CDR3 nucleotides read TGTGCCAGCAGGAGGACAGGGTTTAATGAAAAACTGTTTTTT. This gives the protein CASRRTGFNEKLFF.

The V call is TRBV5-1, the J call TRBJ1-5; perhaps TRBD1 as D (5 bases). From germline, CDR1 is SGHRS and CDR2 YFSETQ. V lost 0 bases and J 5 bases, leaving 12 bases between the germline ends. The CDR3 loop spans 15 amino acids. CDR3 in DNA: TGCGCCAGCAGCTTGGATGGGGCCTCCCATCAGCCCCAGCATTTT. Translation gives CASSLDGASHQPQHF. Supplemented by reference TRBV5-1 and TRBJ1-5, the full variable domain reads KAGVTQTPRYLIKTRGQQVTLSCSPISGHRSVSWYQQTPGQGLQFLFEYFSETQRNKGNFPGRFSGRQFSNSRSEMNVSTLELGDSALYLCASSLDGASHQPQHFGDGTRLSIL.

CDR3 nucleotides: TGTGCCAGCTCACCAGTGGCGCAAATTCCGGGCGAGCAGTACTTC. Translation: CASSPVAQIPGEQYF. The chain carries TRBV18 and TRBJ2-7; no clear D gene. The CDR3 length is 15 residues. The V end lost 2 bases, the J end lost 6 bases, and 17 bases lay between the germline ends. Germline CDR1 and CDR2: KGHSH and LQKENI.